This record covers a single TCR beta chain. A few counts support this clone. The clone's antigen remains unknown. The sample holds no much larger clone one base away, and base qualities are not on file. V ends up 5 bases short and J 5 bases short, with an unmatched junction base count of 5. The cysteine opens and the phenylalanine closes a CDR3 of 15 amino acids. The entry retains the CDR3 DNA only, 45 bases that are in frame from base 1. CDR1 and CDR2 (LGHNT, FRNRAP) derive from the germline V gene. This sample is drawn from a study of glioma-infiltrating T cells after dendritic cell vaccination (TCRdb year 2016). Broadly, across the study: The cohort comprised about 15 glioblastoma patients from Phase I and II dendritic cell vaccination trials, 9 newly diagnosed and 6 with recurrent disease. Patients received autologous tumor lysate-pulsed dendritic cell vaccination between the early 2000s and the early 2010s. The vaccine consisted of monocyte-derived dendritic cells cultured less than 9 days with IL-4 and GM-CSF, then pulsed overnight with autologous tumor lysate. Three intradermal dendritic cell vaccine injections were administered to patients at biweekly intervals in the arm below the axilla. In glioblastoma patients vaccinated with dendritic cells, deep sequencing of TCR beta CDR3 regions served to measure tumor-infiltrating lymphocyte content and to compare repertoires between tumor and blood. TCR sequencing metrics, including TIL content and tumor-blood repertoire overlap, were correlated with survival after dendritic cell vaccination. Study-level results and caveats: The cohort was small and heterogeneous, only a few patients had full blood and tumor sets, and even fewer had initial-recurrent tumor pairs. The three-group TCR overlap response model was characterized as speculative, and prospective validation of the model was stated to be required. After dendritic cell vaccination, a higher estimated pretreatment TIL content predicted longer time to progression and longer overall survival. No direct relationship between TCR clonality and survival was found, suggesting a diverse polyclonal response may matter.

In light of the paper, this sample's time point label describes: after dendritic cell vaccination, including at tumor progression/relapse. To be selected, patients needed enough residual fresh-frozen tumor tissue and more than two years of available survival data. An isocitrate dehydrogenase mutation was not carried by any of the glioblastoma patients, although molecular status was otherwise variable. PBMC were collected before vaccination, two weeks after the third vaccination, and at tumor progression if progression occurred. The Qiagen DNeasy Blood extraction Kit was used to extract genomic DNA. The immunoSEQ assay amplified TCRB CDR3 regions from about 2 micrograms of genomic DNA, or from all available DNA when less than that amount was available. The multiplex PCR employed 60 forward primers targeting TCR V beta segments and 13 reverse primers targeting J beta segments. To estimate the number of reads per starting template, synthetic control templates were added to each sample at limiting dilution. The Illumina HiSeq System generated 87 bp sequencing reads. As for how the authors treated the data: To remove PCR and sequencing errors, closely related sequences were merged with a nearest neighbor algorithm. TCR overlap was measured as the percentage of unique tumor TCR beta sequences also present in the same patient's peripheral blood. What TCRdb holds here is the immuneACCESS table cut down to in-frame rearrangements. Part of the clones is not present; checked against another copy, under half of the missing clones reflect an unresolved V gene, and the others are unexplained. V and J calls and clone size are copied from that table; D and trimming were computed from the DNA. The sample records about 64,000 clones, about 89% of which are singletons. The ten largest clonotypes hold around a tenth of the sample.

The clonotype comes from a human donor with glioblastoma. The input for sequencing was blood, taken after dendritic cell vaccination. Recombination joined TRBV12-5 with TRBJ2-3; 12 bases in between match TRBD1. DNA sequence: TGTGCTAGTGGTACGGGACAGGGGGCTAGAGATACGCAGTATTTT. Its protein is CASGTGQGARDTQYF. Supplemented by the reference TRBV12-5 and TRBJ2-3 proteins around the CDR3, the complete variable domain is DARVTQTPRHKVTEMGQEVTMRCQPILGHNTVFWYRQTMMQGLELLAYFRNRAPLDDSGMPKDRFSAEMPDATLATLKIQPSEPRDSAVYFCASGTGQGARDTQYFGPGTRLTVL.